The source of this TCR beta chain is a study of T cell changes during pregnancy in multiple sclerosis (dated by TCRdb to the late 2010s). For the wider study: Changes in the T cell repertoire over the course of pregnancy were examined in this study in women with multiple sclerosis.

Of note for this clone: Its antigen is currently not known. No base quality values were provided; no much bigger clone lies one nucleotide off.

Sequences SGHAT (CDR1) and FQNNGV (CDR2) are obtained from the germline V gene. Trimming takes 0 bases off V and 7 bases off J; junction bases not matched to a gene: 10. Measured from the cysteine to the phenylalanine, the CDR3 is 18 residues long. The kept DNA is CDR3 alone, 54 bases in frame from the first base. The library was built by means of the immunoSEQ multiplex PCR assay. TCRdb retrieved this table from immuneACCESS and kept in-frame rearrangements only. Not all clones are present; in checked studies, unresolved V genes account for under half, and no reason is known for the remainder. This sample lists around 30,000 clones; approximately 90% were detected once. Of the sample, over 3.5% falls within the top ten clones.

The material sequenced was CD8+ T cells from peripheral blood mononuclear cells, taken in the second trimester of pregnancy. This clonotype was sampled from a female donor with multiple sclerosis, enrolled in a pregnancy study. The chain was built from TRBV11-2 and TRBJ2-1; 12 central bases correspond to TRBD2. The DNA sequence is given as TGTGCCAGCAGCTTAGATAGAGGACTAGCGGGATGGTGGAATGAGCAGTTCTTC. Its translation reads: CASSLDRGLAGWWNEQFF.